This record looks at one TCR beta chain sequence and its context. Its matching antigen is unknown. The protocol was immunoSEQ multiplex PCR, while the TCRdb copy is restricted to in-frame clones and leaves out a portion. The data hold around 91,000 clones, with 87% observed a single time. These data belong to a study of T cells in localized non-small cell lung cancer. Notes on the study in general: Sequencing, confined to only one tumor region, leaves heterogeneity possible. Appearing in adjacent lung were a median about 50 of the top 100 tumor clones. Uninvolved neighboring lung showed the greatest T cell clonality, exceeding tumor.

Germline lookup yields CDR1 MDHEN and CDR2 SYDVKM. This CDR3 is 13 amino acids long. The source is a man between 40 and 70 years old with stage I squamous cell lung carcinoma. Here the sequenced sample was peripheral blood, taken before any cancer treatment. The V and J genes are TRBV28 and TRBJ1-2; TRBD1 matches at 8 bases. The CDR3 sequence: CVTGGTGNYGYTF. The CDR3 DNA reads as TGTGTTACCGGGGGGACAGGAAACTATGGCTACACCTTC.